A selection of T cell receptor beta chains follows, all from one sample in a study of cytomegalovirus exposure and HLA in healthy donors. TCRdb keeps only in-frame clones here, not all; method: immunoSEQ multiplex PCR. Of some 210,000 clones listed, roughly four fifths were seen once; the top ten hold approximately 10%. Material: PBMCs. These receptors came from a woman aged 45-59 years in good health and CMV-seropositive. CDR3s include the opening cysteine and the closing phenylalanine or tryptophan. A D gene is named only where the DNA matches it firmly. Clone size, where shown, is once, few, many, or a class for clones that have expanded.

J gene | clone size | D gene | V gene | CDR3 DNA | CDR3 protein
TRBJ1-2 | . | . | TRBV7-9 | TGTGCCAGCAGCTTCGGTCAGGGGCGCGGTGGCTACACCTTC | CASSFGQGRGGYTF
TRBJ1-1 | many | . | TRBV5-1 | TGCGCCAGCAGCTTGGTACCGAGTAGTACTGAAGCTTTCTTT | CASSLVPSSTEAFF
TRBJ2-3 | . | . | TRBV5-1 | TGCGCCAGCAGCTTGGAGGGTAGCGGAGATACGCAGTATTTT | CASSLEGSGDTQYF
TRBJ1-6 | few | . | TRBV5-8 | TGTGCCATCCCGGCGGGCTCCTATAATTCACCCCTCCACTTT | CAIPAGSYNSPLHF
TRBJ1-4 | . | . | TRBV30 | TGTGCCTGGAGTTTAGCAGGGTCGGGTGAAAAACTGTTTTTT | CAWSLAGSGEKLFF
TRBJ1-2 | . | TRBD1 | TRBV29-1 | TGCAGCGCCAGAGAGGACAGGGGAAATGGCTACACCTTC | CSAREDRGNGYTF
TRBJ2-2 | once | TRBD2 | TRBV5-4 | TGTGCCAGCAGCTTGGGAGGAGCGGGGCGAAACACCGGGGAGCTGTTTTTT | CASSLGGAGRNTGELFF
TRBJ2-7 | . | . | TRBV5-4 | TGTGCCAGCAGCTTGGGACTTCGCTCGGATTACGAGCAGTACTTC | CASSLGLRSDYEQYF
TRBJ2-5 | . | TRBD2 | TRBV6-5 | TGTGCCAGCAGTCGTAGCGGGGGAATTAAGACCCAGTACTTC | CASSRSGGIKTQYF
TRBJ2-3 | once | TRBD2 | TRBV10-3 | TGTGCCATCAGTCAAACTAGCGGGGGGGCCACAGATACGCAGTATTTT | CAISQTSGGATDTQYF
TRBJ2-5 | . | . | TRBV7-9 | TGTGCCAGCAGCCGCGCGTCAGGGACTTTGGAGACCCAGTACTTC | CASSRASGTLETQYF
TRBJ2-7 | . | TRBD2 | TRBV4-1 | TGCGCCAGCAGCCAAGTCGGCGGGAGACACGAGCAGTACTTC | CASSQVGGRHEQYF
TRBJ1-2 | . | . | TRBV9 | TGTGCCAGCAGAGACGGTGGACAGACTAACTATGGCTACACCTTC | CASRDGGQTNYGYTF
TRBJ2-1 | once | TRBD2 | TRBV6-4 | TGTGCCAGCAGTGAAGGACTAGAAAGATACAATGAGCAGTTCTTC | CASSEGLERYNEQFF
TRBJ1-6 | . | TRBD1 | TRBV6-1 | TGTGCCAGCAGAACCCTGACAGGGGGATCACCCCTCCACTTT | CASRTLTGGSPLHF
TRBJ2-2 | . | . | TRBV7-2 | TGTGCCAGCAGCTTAGGGTCGTCTCCAGGGGACACCGGGGAGCTGTTTTTT | CASSLGSSPGDTGELFF
TRBJ1-2 | . | . | TRBV7-3 | TGTGCCAGCAGGGATCGGGGGGATAACTATGGCTACACCTTC | CASRDRGDNYGYTF
TRBJ1-4 | . | . | TRBV2 | TGTGCCAGCAGTGAATCAGCCCCGCCACAGGGCAGGGATGAAAAACTGTTTTTT | CASSESAPPQGRDEKLFF
TRBJ2-3 | . | TRBD2 | TRBV5-6 | TGTGCCAGCAGCCTACTAGCGAGGGTCACAGATACGCAGTATTTT | CASSLLARVTDTQYF
TRBJ2-7 | . | TRBD2 | TRBV7-3 | TGTGCCAGCAGCTTAACGGGCGGGGGGACCTACGAGCAGTACTTC | CASSLTGGGTYEQYF
TRBJ1-5 | . | . | TRBV27 | TGTGCCAGTAAAAACAATGGGGCGCATCAGCCCCAGCATTTT | CASKNNGAHQPQHF
TRBJ2-1 | . | . | TRBV5-1 | TGCGCCAGCAGCTTGGGGAGCTCCTACAATGAGCAGTTCTTC | CASSLGSSYNEQFF
TRBJ2-1 | once | . | TRBV11-3 | TGTGCCAGCAGCTTAGGTTTTGAGAATGAGCAGTTCTTC | CASSLGFENEQFF
TRBJ2-1 | . | TRBD1 | TRBV27 | TGTGCCAGCAGTTTAAGGCGGACAGGGAATTACAATGAGCAGTTCTTC | CASSLRRTGNYNEQFF
TRBJ1-2 | . | TRBD1 | TRBV4-1 | TGCGCCAGCAGCCAAGCCTCCCGGGACAGGGGATTTTATGGCTACACCTTC | CASSQASRDRGFYGYTF
TRBJ2-2 | . | . | TRBV2 | TGTGCCAGCAGGGCTAAGACAGGTCAGAACACCGGGGAGCTGTTTTTT | CASRAKTGQNTGELFF
TRBJ2-1 | . | TRBD2 | TRBV5-4 | TGTGCCAGCAGCCGGGGACTAGCGGGGGGAAGATACAATGAGCAGTTCTTC | CASSRGLAGGRYNEQFF
TRBJ1-1 | . | . | TRBV2 | TGTGCCAGCAGTGACGTCCATCGGGGTCTGAACACTGAAGCTTTCTTT | CASSDVHRGLNTEAFF
TRBJ2-1 | . | . | TRBV4-1 | TGCGCCAGCAGCCACTACCGGGACAATGGCAATGAGCAGTTCTTC | CASSHYRDNGNEQFF
TRBJ1-3 | once | . | TRBV28 | TGTGCCAGCAGGAACAGGGTGAGCTCTGGAAACACCATATATTTT | CASRNRVSSGNTIYF
TRBJ2-7 | once | TRBD1 | TRBV2 | TGTGCCAGCAGTGGGGACAGTCCCTCCTACGAGCAGTACTTC | CASSGDSPSYEQYF
TRBJ2-5 | . | . | TRBV5-1 | TGCGCCAGCAGCTTGTTCGGGGCGGGGGCCCGAGAGACCCAGTACTTC | CASSLFGAGARETQYF
TRBJ1-1 | . | TRBD1 | TRBV6-5 | TGTGCCAGCACCATGCGACAGGGGGCGGCAGCTTTCTTT | CASTMRQGAAAFF
TRBJ2-7 | medium-sized | TRBD2 | TRBV6-4 | TGTGCCAGCAGTGTGGCTAGCGGGGGCCAATACGAGCAGTACTTC | CASSVASGGQYEQYF
TRBJ1-1 | few | . | TRBV30 | TGTGCCTGGACTCAGGTTAGTGAAGCTTTCTTT | CAWTQVSEAFF
TRBJ1-1 | . | . | TRBV30 | TGTGCCTGGAGATACGGGAGGGACACTGAAGCTTTCTTT | CAWRYGRDTEAFF
TRBJ2-5 | . | . | TRBV7-6 | TGTGCCAGCAGCTCCCGCAGGGGTGAGACCCAGTACTTC | CASSSRRGETQYF
TRBJ2-5 | . | . | TRBV19 | TGTGCCAGTAGTTCCAACGGGGAGACCCAGTACTTC | CASSSNGETQYF
TRBJ1-5 | . | TRBD1 | TRBV15 | TGTGCCACCAGCAGCGGTCGGACAGGCGTACTGCATTTT | CATSSGRTGVLHF
TRBJ2-2 | . | . | TRBV29-1 | TGCAGCGTTGATTCGGGGGACGCGAACACCGGGGAGCTGTTTTTT | CSVDSGDANTGELFF